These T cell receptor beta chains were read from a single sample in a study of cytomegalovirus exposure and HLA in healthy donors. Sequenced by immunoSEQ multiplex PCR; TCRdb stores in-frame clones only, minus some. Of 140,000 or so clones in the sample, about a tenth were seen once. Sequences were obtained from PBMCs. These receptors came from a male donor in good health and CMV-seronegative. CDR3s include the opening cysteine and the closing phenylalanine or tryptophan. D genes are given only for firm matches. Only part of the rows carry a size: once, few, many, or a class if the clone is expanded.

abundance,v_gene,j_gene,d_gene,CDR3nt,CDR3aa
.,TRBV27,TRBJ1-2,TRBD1,TGTGCCAGCAGAGACTGGACAGGGATGTTTAGCTACACCTTC,CASRDWTGMFSYTF
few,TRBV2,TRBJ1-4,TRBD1,TGTGCCAGCAGTAACGACAGGGAACAACTGTTTTTT,CASSNDREQLFF
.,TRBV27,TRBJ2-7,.,TGTGCCAGCAGCCCCGACAGAACCTACGAGCAGTACTTC,CASSPDRTYEQYF
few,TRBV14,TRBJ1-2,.,TGTGCCAGCAGCCAAGATTCAAGGGGATCCTATGGCTACACCTTC,CASSQDSRGSYGYTF
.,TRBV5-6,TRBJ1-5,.,TGTGCCAGCAGCTTGGGGGAGTTGCCCCAGCATTTT,CASSLGELPQHF
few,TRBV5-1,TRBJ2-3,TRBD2,TGCGCCAGCAGGTTGAGCGGGGGGGCAGCAGATACGCAGTATTTT,CASRLSGGAADTQYF
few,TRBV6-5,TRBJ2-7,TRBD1,TGTGCCAGCAGGGGGACAGGGAGATCCTACGAGCAGTACTTC,CASRGTGRSYEQYF
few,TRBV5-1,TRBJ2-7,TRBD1,TGCGCCAGCAGCCTGGGACAGGGGTACTACGAGCAGTACTTC,CASSLGQGYYEQYF
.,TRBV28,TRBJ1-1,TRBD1,TGTGCCAGCAGCCCAACAGGGGGGAACACTGAAGCTTTCTTT,CASSPTGGNTEAFF
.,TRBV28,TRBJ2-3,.,TGTGCCAGCAGTGGGGCAAAGACGGGTTACACAGATACGCAGTATTTT,CASSGAKTGYTDTQYF
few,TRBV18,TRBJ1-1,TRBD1,TGTGCCAGCTCACCAGACAGGGTGACTGAAGCTTTCTTT,CASSPDRVTEAFF
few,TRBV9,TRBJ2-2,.,TGTGCCAGCAGCCCCAGGACAGTGAACACCGGGGAGCTGTTTTTT,CASSPRTVNTGELFF
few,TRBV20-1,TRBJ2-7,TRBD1,TGCAGTGCGAGACAGGGCTACGAGCAGTACTTC,CSARQGYEQYF
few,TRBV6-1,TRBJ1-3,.,TGTGCCAGCAGTGAGGGGGCCTCCTCCTCTGGAAACACCATATATTTT,CASSEGASSSGNTIYF
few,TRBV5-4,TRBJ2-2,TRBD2,TGTGCCAGCAGGCCGAGACTAGCGGGAGATACCGGGGAGCTGTTTTTT,CASRPRLAGDTGELFF
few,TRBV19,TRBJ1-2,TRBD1,TGTGCCAGTAATCCCTCCGACAGGGGTCGAGAAGGCTACACCTTC,CASNPSDRGREGYTF
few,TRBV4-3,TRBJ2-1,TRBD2,TGCGCCAGCAGCCTGGGAGGTAGCGGGAACTATGAGCAGTTCTTC,CASSLGGSGNYEQFF
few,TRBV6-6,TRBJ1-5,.,TGTGCCAGCAGTTTGAGGGGCAATCAGCCCCAGCATTTT,CASSLRGNQPQHF
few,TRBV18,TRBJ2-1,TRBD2,TGTGCCAGCTCACCACAACTAGCGGGAAGCTACAATGAGCAGTTCTTC,CASSPQLAGSYNEQFF
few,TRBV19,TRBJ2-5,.,TGTGCCAGTAGTGTCGACAGGAGGACCCAGTACTTC,CASSVDRRTQYF
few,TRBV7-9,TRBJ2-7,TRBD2,TGTGCCAGCAGTCCGCAATTAGCGGGCCTCTACGAGCAGTACTTC,CASSPQLAGLYEQYF
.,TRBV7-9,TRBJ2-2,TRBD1,TGTGCCGCTCGGCCGCAGGGGGTCGCCGGGGAGCTGTTTTTT,CAARPQGVAGELFF
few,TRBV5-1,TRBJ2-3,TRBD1,TGCGCCAGCGGACAGGGGAAGGCAGATACGCAGTATTTT,CASGQGKADTQYF
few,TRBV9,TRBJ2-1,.,TGTGCCAGCAGCCCTGACTCTAGTGGGGCTGAGCAGTTCTTC,CASSPDSSGAEQFF
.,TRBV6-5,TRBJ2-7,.,TGTGCCAGCAGTTACTCAGGGACTGAGACCTACGAGCAGTACTTC,CASSYSGTETYEQYF
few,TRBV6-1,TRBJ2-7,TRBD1,TGTGCCAGCAGTCCCTGGGACAGCGCCTACGAGCAGTACTTC,CASSPWDSAYEQYF
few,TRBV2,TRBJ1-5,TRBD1,TGTGCCAGCGCATGGACAGGGGGATTCAGCAATCAGCCCCAGCATTTT,CASAWTGGFSNQPQHF
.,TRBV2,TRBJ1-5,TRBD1,TGTGCCAGCAGTGGGACAGGGGATCAGCCCCAGCATTTT,CASSGTGDQPQHF
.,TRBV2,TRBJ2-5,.,TGTGCCAGCAGTGCAATCCGAACAGGTTTCCAAGAGACCCAGTACTTC,CASSAIRTGFQETQYF
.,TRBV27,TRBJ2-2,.,TGTGCCACCGGACTGACTCCGGGACTCGCGAACACCGGGGAGCTGTTTTTT,CATGLTPGLANTGELFF